The sequence of this T cell receptor (beta chain) was determined in a study of post-analysis software for immune sequencing data. As for the study in general: There were relapsing-remitting, secondary progressive and progressive-relapsing multiple sclerosis among the disease courses included.

The CDR3 is made up of 16 amino acids. Unmatched junction bases numbered 7, after V lost 1 base and J lost 4 bases. The germline V gene has CDR1 SGHRS and CDR2 YFSETQ. The authors incorporated unique molecular identifiers into the TCR beta cDNA libraries. TCRdb passed the PCR reads through MiXCR, listing each CDR3 protein once. Altogether around 700,000 distinct CDR3 sequences are present, approximately 60% being singletons, with the ten largest covering approximately 10%. Regarding the study as a whole: In patients, roughly five TRBV segments were more frequent than in controls, with TRBV5-6, TRBV5-1 and TRBV20-1 among them. Compared with controls, patients showed significantly lower normalized Chao1 diversity.

Regarding this clonotype: What it recognizes is unknown.

This clonotype was obtained from a girl aged 2-10 years with multiple sclerosis. The sequencing input was blood. The chain joins TRBV5-1 to TRBJ2-3; the match to TRBD2 covers 9 bases. CDR3 loop: CASSLSGSGSADTQYF. The CDR3 region has the DNA TGCGCCAGCAGCTTGTCAGGTAGCGGGAGTGCAGATACGCAGTATTTT.